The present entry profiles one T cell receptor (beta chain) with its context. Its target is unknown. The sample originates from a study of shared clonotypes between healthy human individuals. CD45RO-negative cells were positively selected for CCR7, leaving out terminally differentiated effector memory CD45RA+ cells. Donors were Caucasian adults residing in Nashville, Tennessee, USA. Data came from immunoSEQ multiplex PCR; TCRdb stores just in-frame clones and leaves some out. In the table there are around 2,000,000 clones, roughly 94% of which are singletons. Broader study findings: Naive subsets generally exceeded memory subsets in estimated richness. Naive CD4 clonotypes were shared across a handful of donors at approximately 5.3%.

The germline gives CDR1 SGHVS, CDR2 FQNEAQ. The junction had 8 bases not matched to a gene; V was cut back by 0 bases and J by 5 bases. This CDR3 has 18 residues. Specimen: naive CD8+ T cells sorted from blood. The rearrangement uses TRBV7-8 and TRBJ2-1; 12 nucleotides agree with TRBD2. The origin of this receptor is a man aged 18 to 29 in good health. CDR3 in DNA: TGTGCCAGCAGCTTAGCCCTAGCGGGAGGGCTTACTAACAATGAGCAGTTCTTC. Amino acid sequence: CASSLALAGGLTNNEQFF.